Each of the 28 T cell receptor beta chains below was sequenced from the same sample in a study of blood T cell repertoires in COVID-19. Assay used: immunoSEQ multiplex PCR; TCRdb lists only in-frame clones, some missing. The sample carries about 190,000 clones, around nine tenths recorded once. The sequenced material came from peripheral blood. Receptors were obtained from a man aged 70 or older with active or convalescent COVID-19.

V gene TRBV28 combines with J gene TRBJ1-5; TRBD1 matches at 7 bases. There are 14 residues in the CDR3. J was trimmed by 3 bases and V by 6 bases; bases with no gene match: 5. Germline CDR1 is MDHEN and CDR2 is SYDVKM. CDR3 residues: CASSEQGLNQPQHF. The CDR3 region has the DNA TGTGCCAGCAGCGAACAGGGGCTCAATCAGCCCCAGCATTTT.

This sequence joins TRBV6-5 and TRBJ1-5; 9 bases align to TRBD1. CDR1 is MNHEY, CDR2 SVGAGI, per germline. The V gene end was trimmed by 2 bases and the J gene end by 3 bases; junction bases not matched to a gene: 2. The CDR3 is 15 residues long. In nucleotides, the CDR3 is TGTGCCAGCAGTTACAGGACAGGGGACAATCAGCCCCAGCATTTT. Its translation is CASSYRTGDNQPQHF.

The rearrangement joins TRBV11-2 to TRBJ2-1; D remains unclear. The V end lost 2 bases, the J end lost 6 bases, and 5 bases lay between the germline ends. The V gene's germline CDR1 is SGHAT and CDR2 FQNNGV. CDR3 length: 12 amino acids. CDR3 loop: CASSLSGNEQFF. In DNA form, the CDR3 reads TGTGCCAGCAGCTTATCCGGCAATGAGCAGTTCTTC.

The chain employs TRBV5-1 and TRBJ2-7, with TRBD1 matching over 10 bases. Germline loops: CDR1 SGHRS, CDR2 YFSETQ. V was pared by 4 bases and J by 7 bases, with 20 bases of the junction left unmatched. CDR3 length equals 18 residues. The CDR3 nucleotides read TGCGCCAGCAGCCCCGGGACAGGGGCCGATATAGTGAGGGGGGAGCAGTACTTC. It specifies CASSPGTGADIVRGEQYF.

The V call is TRBV24-1, the J call TRBJ1-5; 7 nucleotides line up with TRBD1. Germline CDR1 KGHDR, CDR2 SFDVKD. The J segment lost 2 bases and the V segment lost 4 bases, leaving 7 bases of the junction unmatched. This CDR3 has 16 residues. CDR3 residues: CATSDRTGAGNQPQHF. The CDR3 region has the DNA TGTGCCACCAGTGACCGTACAGGGGCGGGCAATCAGCCCCAGCATTTT.

The chain couples TRBV5-1 to TRBJ2-1, with 8 bases fitting TRBD2. After removal of 0 bases from V and 5 bases from J, the junction contained 7 bases not matched to a gene. This CDR3 has 16 amino acids. Germline loops: CDR1 SGHRS, CDR2 YFSETQ. The CDR3 sequence: CASSLAELAGNNEQFF. CDR3 coding DNA: TGCGCCAGCAGCTTGGCCGAATTAGCGGGGAACAATGAGCAGTTCTTC.

The genes are TRBV29-1 and TRBJ1-2, with 7 bases identical to TRBD1. The CDR3 totals 13 residues. The V gene end was trimmed by 8 bases and the J gene end by 4 bases; junction bases not matched to a gene: 10. The germline CDR1 and CDR2 sequences are SQVTM and ANQGSEA. The CDR3 coding sequence is TGCAGCCTGGGCGAGGGGGCAGGCTATGGCTACACCTTC. Translating gives CSLGEGAGYGYTF.

V gene TRBV29-1 combines with J gene TRBJ1-2; TRBD1 matches 11 bases. The germline V gene encodes CDR1 SQVTM and CDR2 ANQGSEA. This CDR3 has 13 amino acids. V shed 6 bases, J shed 5 bases, and the junction held 5 bases outside the gene matches. The CDR3 DNA reads as TGCAGCGTCGGGACAGGGGGGGTTTATGGCTACACCTTC. It encodes CSVGTGGVYGYTF.

Only one count was recorded for this clone. The V gene is TRBV9, the J gene TRBJ2-1; 9 positions agree with TRBD2. Germline lookup yields CDR1 SGDLS and CDR2 YYNGEE. The CDR3 sequence is 15 residues long. Germline trimming cut 2 bases from V and 8 bases from J; bases unmatched to any gene: 8. The CDR3 region is CASSVQGGGDYEQFF. DNA for the CDR3: TGTGCCAGCAGCGTGCAGGGCGGGGGGGACTATGAGCAGTTCTTC.

The rearrangement joins TRBV27 to TRBJ1-2; TRBD1 might be the D (6 bases). This CDR3 is built from 13 residues. In germline, CDR1 is MNHEY, CDR2 SMNVEV (reference sequence). Deletions cut 5 bases from V and 8 bases from J, with 15 bases between. CDR3 nucleotide sequence: TGTGCCAGCAGTGAACAGGGACGTAGGGGCTACACCTTC. Amino acids: CASSEQGRRGYTF.

This clone was observed a handful of times. The chain links TRBV4-3 to TRBJ2-2, with D possibly matching TRBD1 (6 bases). The V gene lost 0 bases and the J gene lost 6 bases, with 11 bases spanning the gap. This CDR3 has 15 amino acids. Germline values: CDR1 LGHNA, CDR2 YSLEER. The DNA of the CDR3 is TGCGCCAGCAGCCAAGATAACAGGGCCGCCGGGGAGCTGTTTTTT. It codes for CASSQDNRAAGELFF.

This rearrangement joins TRBV29-1 to TRBJ1-1, with D perhaps matching TRBD1 (6 bases). Deletions cut 5 bases from V and 0 bases from J, with 13 bases between. Germline V gives CDR1 SQVTM, CDR2 ANQGSEA. The CDR3 loop spans 14 amino acids. The CDR3 loop is CSVYFAGVNTEAFF. CDR3 bases: TGCAGCGTTTATTTTGCAGGGGTGAACACTGAAGCTTTCTTT.

The rearrangement joins TRBV7-9 to TRBJ2-1, with 9 bases matching TRBD2. J gave up 10 bases and V 5 bases, and 0 bases lay outside the gene matches. The CDR3 is 11 amino acids. Germline V gene data show CDR1 as SEHNR and CDR2 as FQNEAQ (reference sequence). The CDR3 here is CASSTSGEQFF. The CDR3 coding sequence is TGTGCCAGCAGCACTAGCGGGGAGCAGTTCTTC.

The CDR3 sequence is CASTLWENQPQHF. The CDR3 nucleotides read TGTGCCAGCACCCTTTGGGAGAATCAGCCCCAGCATTTT. This sequence joins TRBV12-3 or TRBV12-4 and TRBJ1-5; D gene ambiguous. The CDR3 consists of 13 residues. Trimming pared 7 bases from V and 4 bases from J, leaving 11 bases between.

The J gene is TRBJ2-5, the V gene TRBV9, with 10 bases lining up with TRBD2. Germline V gene lookup returns CDR1 SGDLS and CDR2 YYNGEE. The CDR3 extends over 15 amino acids. V lost 3 bases to trimming and J lost 4 bases; unmatched junction nucleotides: 6. For the CDR3, the DNA is TGTGCCAGCAGCGGAAGCGGGGGGGCCCGAGAGACCCAGTACTTC. It is translated as CASSGSGGARETQYF.

The chain couples TRBV7-2 to TRBJ2-5, with TRBD2 identical over 13 bases. Germline V gene data show CDR1 as SGHTA and CDR2 as FQGNSA. Unmatched junction bases numbered 13, after V lost 4 bases and J lost 14 bases. CDR3 length equals 15 residues. CDR3: CASSSFLGLAGVPYF. The DNA of the CDR3 is TGTGCCAGCAGCTCCTTCCTAGGACTAGCGGGAGTCCCATACTTC.

The CDR3, as DNA: TGTGCCAGCTCACCACCCGGAGGTAATACGCAGTATTTT. Encoded protein: CASSPPGGNTQYF. The V gene is TRBV18, the J gene TRBJ2-3; D might be TRBD2 (5 bases). This CDR3 is 13 amino acids long. From germline, CDR1 is KGHSH and CDR2 LQKENI. V was shortened by 0 bases and J by 7 bases, with 8 bases between the two germline ends.

V gene TRBV24-1 combines with J gene TRBJ2-3; D is possibly TRBD2 (5 bases). V lost 5 bases and J 1 base, leaving 12 bases between the germline ends. Germline values: CDR1 KGHDR, CDR2 SFDVKD. This CDR3 is 15 amino acids long. CDR3: CATSVSAAGTDTQYF. DNA of the CDR3: TGTGCCACCAGTGTGTCAGCGGCGGGCACAGATACGCAGTATTTT.

The V call is TRBV7-9, the J call TRBJ1-2; the D gene is possibly TRBD1 (6 bases). The CDR3 covers 15 residues. Germline CDR1 SEHNR, CDR2 FQNEAQ (reference sequence). Trimming pared 1 base from V and 7 bases from J, leaving 16 bases between. The CDR3 DNA sequence: TGTGCCAGCAGCTTAGATGGTATTGGGGGCGGTGGCTACACCTTC. Amino acids: CASSLDGIGGGGYTF.

This clone showed up just once. The chain is built from TRBV4-3 and TRBJ1-1; D remains ambiguous. This CDR3 has 18 residues. Trimming cost V 1 base and J 0 bases, with 18 bases left between them. CDR1 and CDR2 (germline): LGHNA, YSLEER. CDR3 nucleotide sequence: TGCGCCAGCAGCCAAGCCATCACAGAGAAATATATGAACACTGAAGCTTTCTTT. Amino acids: CASSQAITEKYMNTEAFF.

The chain joins TRBV2 to TRBJ2-1; TRBD2 is a possible D gene (6 bases). Germline V CDR1 and CDR2: SNHLY, FYNNEI. Deletions cut 11 bases from V and 7 bases from J, with 15 bases between. The CDR3 loop spans 12 amino acids. The CDR3: CAARGLGNEQFF. CDR3 coding DNA: TGTGCCGCCCGGGGGTTGGGGAATGAGCAGTTCTTC.

The rearrangement links TRBV28 to TRBJ1-4, with 12 bases identical to TRBD1. V gave up 2 bases and J gave up 8 bases; unmatched junction bases: 3. Germline CDR1 and CDR2: MDHEN and SYDVKM. CDR3 length equals 15 residues. The DNA for the CDR3 is TGTGCCAGCAGTTTAGGCGGGACAGGGGGCGAAAAACTGTTTTTT. As protein: CASSLGGTGGEKLFF.

This chain joins TRBV5-8 and TRBJ1-4; TRBD1 might be the D (5 bases). Trimming left V 1 base short and J 0 bases short, with 10 bases between. Germline V gene lookup returns CDR1 SGHTS and CDR2 YDEGEE. The CDR3 sequence is 16 residues long. CDR3 in DNA: TGTGCCAGCAGCTTGCGGGGGAGGGCAACTAATGAAAAACTGTTTTTT. This encodes CASSLRGRATNEKLFF.

The chain couples TRBV4-3 to TRBJ1-2, with D possibly being TRBD1 (6 bases). The CDR3 length is 16 residues. The V gene's germline CDR1 is LGHNA and CDR2 YSLEER. V lost 3 bases, J lost 7 bases, and 21 bases lay in between. The CDR3 bases are TGCGCCAGCAGCCATACGGGACAAAACTCAAGGGCTGGCTACACCTTC. Its translation: CASSHTGQNSRAGYTF.

The V and J genes are TRBV19 and TRBJ1-1; a weak D match, TRBD1 (6 bases). This CDR3 comprises 15 residues. Per germline, CDR1 LNHDA and CDR2 SQIVND (reference sequence). V was clipped by 4 bases and J by 2 bases, with 14 bases between them. Here the CDR3 reads CASSTETGTNTEAFF. The CDR3 bases are TGTGCCAGTAGTACGGAGACAGGTACTAACACTGAAGCTTTCTTT.

The chain links TRBV7-2 to TRBJ2-6, with TRBD1 matching 10 bases. CDR1 and CDR2 (germline): SGHTA, FQGNSA. J lost 1 base, V lost 4 bases, and 10 bases had no gene match. This CDR3 contains 19 residues. CDR3 nucleotides: TGTGCCAGCAGCTCTTTGGGACAGGGGTTAGGGTCTGGGGCCAACGTCCTGACTTTC. It yields the protein CASSSLGQGLGSGANVLTF. The full variable domain, with the rest looked up from reference TRBV7-2 and TRBJ2-6, is GAGVSQSPSNKVTEKGKDVELRCDPISGHTALYWYRQSLGQGLEFLIYFQGNSAPDKSGLPSDRFSAERTGGSVSTLTIQRTQQEDSAVYLCASSSLGQGLGSGANVLTFGAGSRLTVL.

This clone was seen only once. This sequence joins TRBV11-2 and TRBJ2-3, with D perhaps matching TRBD1 (6 bases). CDR3 length: 17 amino acids. Looked up from germline, CDR1 is SGHAT and CDR2 is FQNNGV. V was clipped by 3 bases and J by 2 bases, with 18 bases between them. The DNA of the CDR3 is TGTGCCAGCAGCTTGAGTCGGGACAAACGGTTCACAGATACGCAGTATTTT. It yields the protein CASSLSRDKRFTDTQYF. The full variable domain, its missing parts supplied by reference TRBV11-2 and TRBJ2-3, is EAGVAQSPRYKIIEKRQSVAFWCNPISGHATLYWYQQILGQGPKLLIQFQNNGVVDDSQLPKDRFSAERLKGVDSTLKIQPAKLEDSAVYLCASSLSRDKRFTDTQYFGPGTRLTVL.

The chain joins TRBV7-9 to TRBJ1-5; D might be TRBD1 (5 bases). This CDR3 contains 13 residues. The V and J ends lost 5 bases and 5 bases respectively, with 10 bases between them. Germline CDR1 and CDR2: SEHNR and FQNEAQ (reference sequence). DNA of the CDR3: TGTGCCAGCAGCCCGGCGGGGGATCAGCCCCAGCATTTT. Its protein is CASSPAGDQPQHF.